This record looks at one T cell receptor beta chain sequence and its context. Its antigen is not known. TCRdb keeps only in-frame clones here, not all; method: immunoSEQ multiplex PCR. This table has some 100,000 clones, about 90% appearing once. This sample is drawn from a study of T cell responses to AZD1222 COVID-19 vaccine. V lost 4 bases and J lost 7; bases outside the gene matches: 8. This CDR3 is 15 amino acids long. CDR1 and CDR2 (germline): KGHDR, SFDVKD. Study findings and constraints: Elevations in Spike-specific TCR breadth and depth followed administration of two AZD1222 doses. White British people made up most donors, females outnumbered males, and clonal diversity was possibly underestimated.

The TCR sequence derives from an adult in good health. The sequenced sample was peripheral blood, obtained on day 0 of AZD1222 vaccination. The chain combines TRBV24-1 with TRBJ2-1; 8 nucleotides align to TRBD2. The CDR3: CATSEPGTRTNEQFF. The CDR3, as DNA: TGTGCCACCAGTGAACCCGGGACTAGGACTAATGAGCAGTTCTTC.